The 13 T cell receptor beta chains reported below all come from one sample, sequenced in a study of glioma-infiltrating T cells. The iRepertoire nested amplicon-rescue multiplex PCR amplified TCR alpha and beta CDR3s from RNA. Via MiXCR, TCRdb re-called the multiplex PCR reads, giving one row per CDR3 protein. In the table there are 400,000 or so distinct CDR3 sequences, less than 50% of which are singletons. Sequenced: glioma tissue, nonneoplastic brain tissue, or PBMCs (not recorded which). Every receptor here comes from a human donor with low-grade glioma or glioblastoma, undergoing nonglioma brain surgery, or in good health (not recorded which).

This chain joins TRBV5-1 and TRBJ2-3; TRBD2 matches 10 bases. The CDR3 contains 16 residues. The V and J ends lost 0 bases and 6 bases, in that order; junction bases with no gene match: 7. Germline loops: CDR1 SGHRS, CDR2 YFSETQ. CDR3 protein: CASSLGLAGESDTQYF. CDR3 nucleotides: TGCGCCAGCAGCTTGGGGCTAGCGGGAGAATCCGATACGCAGTATTTT.

Comments on this clonotype: Given a much more abundant clone one base away, this may be a read error. This chain links TRBV15 with TRBJ1-2, with unresolved D. The germline CDR1 and CDR2 sequences are LNHNV and YYDKDF (reference sequence). The CDR3 sequence is 15 residues long. The CDR3 DNA reads TGTGCCGCCAGCAGAGATCCCACGGCGGCCGGTGGCTACACCTTC. As protein: CAASRDPTAAGGYTF.

This clonotype was seen only a few times. The CDR3 sequence: CASSEQGAYYEQYF. CDR3 coding DNA: TGTGCCAGCAGTGAACAGGGGGCGTACTACGAGCAGTACTTC. This chain joins TRBV2 and TRBJ2-7; 8 bases align to TRBD1. The germline gives CDR1 SNHLY, CDR2 FYNNEI. V shed 2 bases, J shed 3 bases, and the junction held 3 bases outside the gene matches. This CDR3 comprises 14 residues.

This clonotype was counted at least ten times. The chain uses TRBV7-2 and TRBJ2-7, with TRBD2 identical over 10 bases. CDR1 SGHTA and CDR2 FQGNSA come from the germline V gene. The CDR3 has 15 amino acids. V shed 5 bases and J 3 bases; nucleotides not matched to a gene: 7. This chain's CDR3 is CASSPTSGFIYEQYF. CDR3 bases: TGTGCCAGCAGCCCGACTAGCGGGTTTATCTACGAGCAGTACTTC.

This clonotype was recorded many times. The chain carries TRBV15 and TRBJ2-3; 9 bases fit TRBD2. CDR3 length equals 16 residues. The germline V gene has CDR1 LNHNV and CDR2 YYDKDF (reference sequence). J was trimmed by 1 base and V by 3 bases; bases with no gene match: 5. The CDR3 nucleotides read TGTGCCACCAGCAGTCTTAGCGGGAGTGGCACAGATACGCAGTATTTT. Its translation is CATSSLSGSGTDTQYF.

This clonotype was recorded a few times. V and J are TRBV2 and TRBJ2-5; no firm D call. Per germline, CDR1 SNHLY and CDR2 FYNNEI. The CDR3 runs to 13 residues. V was shortened by 3 bases and J by 4 bases, with 9 bases between the two germline ends. The CDR3 spells CASSDITPETQYF. DNA for the CDR3: TGTGCCAGCAGTGATATAACTCCAGAGACCCAGTACTTC.

Points on this clonotype: The junction differs from germline at one of its ends, possibly a read error. The V and J genes are TRBV5-4 and TRBJ2-7; D is possibly TRBD2 (6 bases). Germline values: CDR1 SGHNT, CDR2 YYREEE (reference sequence). The CDR3 totals 12 residues. CDR3 bases: TGTGCCAGCAGCTGGGACTCCCACGAGCAGTACTTC. It specifies CASSWDSHEQYF.

This clonotype appeared a few times. The chain links TRBV6-2 or TRBV6-3 to TRBJ2-7; 10 bases are a match to TRBD1. CDR1 and CDR2 (germline): MNHEY, SVGEGT. This CDR3 contains 13 residues. Trimming at V came to 4 bases and at J to 6 bases, leaving 3 bases not matched to a gene. CDR3 amino acids: CASSSGTGVEQYF. The CDR3 DNA reads as TGTGCCAGCAGTTCCGGGACAGGGGTCGAGCAGTACTTC.

This chain connects TRBV28 to TRBJ2-1; 10 nucleotides line up with TRBD2. V trimming: 4 bases; J trimming: 2 bases; junction bases outside the gene matches: 5. The CDR3 has 16 residues. Germline CDR1 and CDR2: MDHEN and SYDVKM. CDR3 nucleotides: TGTGCCAGCAGTTCCCTAGGACTAGCGGCCTACAATGAGCAGTTCTTC. This sequence encodes CASSSLGLAAYNEQFF. Combining the CDR3 with reference TRBV28 and TRBJ2-1 gives the whole variable domain DVKVTQSSRYLVKRTGEKVFLECVQDMDHENMFWYRQDPGLGLRLIYFSYDVKMKEKGDIPEGYSVSREKKERFSLILESASTNQTSMYLCASSSLGLAAYNEQFFGPGTRLTVL.

This clonotype appeared a few times. J is TRBJ2-7 and V is TRBV20-1; 9 bases are a match to TRBD2. V gave up 5 bases and J gave up 6 bases; unmatched junction bases: 14. Germline V gives CDR1 DFQATT, CDR2 SNEGSKA (reference sequence). This CDR3 has 15 amino acids. The CDR3 spells CSAPEGGSGRAEQYF. Here the CDR3 DNA reads TGCAGTGCTCCAGAAGGCGGTAGCGGGAGAGCCGAGCAGTACTTC.

This clonotype has a handful of counts. The rearrangement links TRBV20-1 to TRBJ2-1; D call uncertain. Germline CDR1 reads DFQATT; CDR2 reads SNEGSKA (reference sequence). This CDR3 spans 14 amino acids. The V and J ends lost 5 bases and 0 bases respectively, with 11 bases between them. In nucleotides, the CDR3 is TGCAGTGCTCTCGGGCAGCGCTCCTACAATGAGCAGTTCTTC. It specifies CSALGQRSYNEQFF.

The CDR3 is CASSLLETDDEQYF. DNA of the CDR3: TGTGCCAGCAGTTTATTGGAGACAGACGACGAGCAGTACTTC. V is TRBV27 and J is TRBJ2-7, with D tentatively TRBD1 (5 bases). The germline CDR1 and CDR2 sequences are MNHEY and SMNVEV (reference sequence). This CDR3 comprises 14 residues. V shed 1 base and J shed 5 bases, with 12 bases lying between them.

This clonotype has only a few counts. The chain employs TRBV20-1 and TRBJ1-5; D is perhaps TRBD1 (5 bases). Trimming took 5 bases from V and 0 from J, leaving 17 bases between them. CDR1 is DFQATT and CDR2 is SNEGSKA in the germline V gene (reference sequence). The CDR3 runs to 16 residues. CDR3 nucleotide sequence: TGCAGTGCTGGAGGGCTTAGACAGCTTAGCAATCAGCCCCAGCATTTT. It specifies CSAGGLRQLSNQPQHF.